A selection of T cell receptor beta chains follows, all from one sample in a study of OX40 agonist ivuxolimab in advanced cancers. TCRdb keeps only in-frame clones here, not all; method: immunoSEQ multiplex PCR. This sample has approximately 20,000 clones, with about 90% found just once. The material was CD4+ or CD8+ T cells sorted from blood, obtained in a trial of the OX40 agonist ivuxolimab. These receptors came from an adult with an advanced solid tumor such as melanoma, head and neck, liver or kidney cancer. Each CDR3 is given with its conserved first and last residue. D genes are given only for firm matches. Clone size appears in some rows only: once, few, many, or a class for an expanded clone.

TRBV29-1	.	TRBJ2-7	.	TGCAGCGTTACTACAGGAACCGCTCCCTACGAGCAGTACTTC	CSVTTGTAPYEQYF
TRBV30	.	TRBJ1-6	few	TGTGCCTGGAGTGTAACGGAAAATTCACCCCTCCACTTT	CAWSVTENSPLHF
TRBV7-2	TRBD2	TRBJ2-1	.	TGTGCCAGCAAGACTAGCGGGGGGGCCTACAATGAGCAGTTCTTC	CASKTSGGAYNEQFF
TRBV7-2	.	TRBJ2-1	once	TGTGCCAGCAGCTTCGACTTTCGGAATGAGCAGTTCTTC	CASSFDFRNEQFF
TRBV2	.	TRBJ1-1	few	TGTGCCAGTAAAGTAGTCACTGAAGCTTTCTTT	CASKVVTEAFF
TRBV7-2	.	TRBJ1-5	.	TGTGCCAGCAGCTTAGGCCTGGTTAGCAATCAGCCCCAGCATTTT	CASSLGLVSNQPQHF
TRBV10-2	.	TRBJ2-7	once	TGCGCCAGCAGTGAAGGGCTGAACTCCTACGAGCAGTACTTC	CASSEGLNSYEQYF
TRBV27	.	TRBJ2-7	.	TGTGCCAGCAGTCCCCTGCAATCGGGCGAGCAGTACTTC	CASSPLQSGEQYF
TRBV13	.	TRBJ1-1	.	TGTGCCAGCAGCCCCGGGGCTCTTGAAGCTTTCTTT	CASSPGALEAFF
TRBV27	TRBD1	TRBJ2-7	.	TGTGCCAGCAGTTTAGGGGGACAGGGATACTACGAGCAGTACTTC	CASSLGGQGYYEQYF
TRBV30	.	TRBJ2-1	.	TGTGCCTGGAGTGTTGGGGGGATTAGCTCCTACAATGAGCAGTTCTTC	CAWSVGGISSYNEQFF
TRBV6-1	TRBD1	TRBJ2-3	few	TGTGCCAGCAGTGTCGTCGCCAGGGGGTCTCCGGCTCTTGGCACAGATACGCAGTATTTT	CASSVVARGSPALGTDTQYF
TRBV6-5	.	TRBJ1-4	.	TGTGCCAGCAGTTCGAGTGAAAAACTGTTTTTT	CASSSSEKLFF
TRBV4-1	TRBD2	TRBJ2-1	.	TGCGCCAGCGGGACCAGACTAGCGGGGGCGAACAATGAGCAGTTCTTC	CASGTRLAGANNEQFF
TRBV19	.	TRBJ2-7	once	TGTGCCAGTAGTTTGGATTCCAACTACGAGCAGTACTTC	CASSLDSNYEQYF
TRBV9	TRBD2	TRBJ2-5	once	TGTGCCAGCAGCGTAGGGACTAGTCACCAAGAGACCCAGTACTTC	CASSVGTSHQETQYF
TRBV18	.	TRBJ1-2	.	TGTGCCAGCTCACCACCGAATAAGGAGGGCTATGGCTACACCTTC	CASSPPNKEGYGYTF
TRBV18	TRBD1	TRBJ2-6	.	TGTGCCAGCTCAGCGCAACCGGGACAGGGTTTTGAGAGCTCTGGGGCCAACGTCCTGACTTTC	CASSAQPGQGFESSGANVLTF